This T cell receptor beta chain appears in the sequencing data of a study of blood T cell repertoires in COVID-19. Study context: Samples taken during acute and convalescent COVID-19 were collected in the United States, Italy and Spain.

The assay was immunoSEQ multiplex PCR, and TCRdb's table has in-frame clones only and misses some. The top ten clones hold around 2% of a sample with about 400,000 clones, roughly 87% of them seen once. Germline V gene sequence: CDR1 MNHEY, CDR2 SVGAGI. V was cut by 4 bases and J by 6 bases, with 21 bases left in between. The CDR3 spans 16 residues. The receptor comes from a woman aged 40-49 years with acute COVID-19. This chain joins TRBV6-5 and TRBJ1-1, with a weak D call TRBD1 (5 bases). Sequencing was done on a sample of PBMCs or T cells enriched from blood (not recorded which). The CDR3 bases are TGTGCCAGCAGTTCCAGGGTCGGAGTCGTGGGTGCTGAAGCTTTCTTT. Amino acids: CASSSRVGVVGAEAFF.